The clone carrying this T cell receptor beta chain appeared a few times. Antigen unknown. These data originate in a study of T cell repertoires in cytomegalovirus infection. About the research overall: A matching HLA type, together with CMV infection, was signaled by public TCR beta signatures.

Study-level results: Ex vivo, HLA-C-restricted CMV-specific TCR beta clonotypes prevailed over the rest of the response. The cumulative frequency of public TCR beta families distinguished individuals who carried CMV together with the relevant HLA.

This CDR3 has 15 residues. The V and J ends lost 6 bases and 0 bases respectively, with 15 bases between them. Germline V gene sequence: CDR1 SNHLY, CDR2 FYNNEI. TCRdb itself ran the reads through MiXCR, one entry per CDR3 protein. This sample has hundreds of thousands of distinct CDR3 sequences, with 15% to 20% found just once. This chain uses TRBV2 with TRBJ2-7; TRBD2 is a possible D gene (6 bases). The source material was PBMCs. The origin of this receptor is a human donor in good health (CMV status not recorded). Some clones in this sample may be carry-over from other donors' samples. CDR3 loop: CASRGGPWSSYEQYF. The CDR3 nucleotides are TGTGCCAGCAGGGGAGGACCCTGGAGCTCCTACGAGCAGTACTTC.